The 18 T cell receptor beta chains given below trace back to one sample, sequenced in a study of chemoradiotherapy in HPV16-positive cancers (dated by TCRdb to between 2021 and 2023). Library method: the immunoSEQ multiplex PCR assay. TCRdb limited this immuneACCESS table to in-frame rearrangements with V and J called. A share of clones is missing; checked studies link under half to unresolved V genes, and the rest is unexplained. Counted in this sample were around 250 clones; roughly 96% of them appeared once. The ten largest clones capture under 6% of the sample. The sequences come from tumor tissue, collected from a patient who underwent chemoradiotherapy. The receptors shown here come from a human donor with HPV-associated anogenital cancer.

The V call is TRBV2, the J call TRBJ1-2; TRBD1 aligns across 7 bases. Looked up from germline, CDR1 is SNHLY and CDR2 is FYNNEI. Germline trimming cut 4 bases from V and 8 bases from J; bases unmatched to any gene: 7. The CDR3 consists of 13 residues. The CDR3, as DNA: TGTGCCAGCAGTGCGACAGGGTTGTTAGGCTACACCTTC. Its translation is CASSATGLLGYTF.

V is TRBV19 and J is TRBJ1-5, with a possible D match to TRBD1 (5 bases). Germline V gene sequence: CDR1 LNHDA, CDR2 SQIVND (reference sequence). The CDR3 covers 16 residues. The V end lost 4 bases, the J end lost 5 bases, and 18 bases lay between the germline ends. The chain's CDR3 is CASSRRQNSRDQPQHF. The CDR3 DNA is TGTGCCAGTAGTAGGAGACAGAACTCTCGGGATCAGCCCCAGCATTTT.

The chain recombines TRBV2 with TRBJ2-1, with 13 positions matching TRBD2. This CDR3 contains 15 residues. CDR1 is SNHLY and CDR2 is FYNNEI in the germline V gene. V was pared by 6 bases and J by 4 bases, with 3 bases of the junction left unmatched. The CDR3 bases are TGTGCCAGCAGGGGACTAGCGGGGAGATACAATGAGCAGTTCTTC. This encodes CASRGLAGRYNEQFF.

This chain links TRBV2 with TRBJ2-1, with 8 nucleotides matching TRBD2. The CDR3 consists of 15 residues. From germline, CDR1 is SNHLY and CDR2 FYNNEI. V shed 3 bases and J 4 bases; nucleotides not matched to a gene: 5. The CDR3 loop is CASSDSSGGYNEQFF. The CDR3 DNA sequence: TGTGCCAGCAGTGACTCAAGCGGGGGATACAATGAGCAGTTCTTC.

The chain employs TRBV7-9 and TRBJ1-1; D remains unclear. V was trimmed by 3 bases and J by 3 bases, leaving 11 bases between them. Germline V CDR1 and CDR2: SEHNR, FQNEAQ (reference sequence). The CDR3 is 14 residues long. In nucleotides, the CDR3 is TGTGCCAGCAGCTTGGATGGTGGGTACACTGAAGCTTTCTTT. Translating it yields CASSLDGGYTEAFF.

V is TRBV6-1 and J is TRBJ2-2; D is uncertain. Between the trimmed V and J ends, which lost 6 bases and 4 bases, there was a span of 12 bases. The CDR3 length is 14 residues. The germline V gene encodes CDR1 MNHNS and CDR2 SASEGT. DNA for the CDR3: TGTGCCAGCAGAACCTACACTTCCACCGGGGAGCTGTTTTTT. Protein product: CASRTYTSTGELFF.

The CDR3 DNA is TGCAGCGTGGGCTCGGTACGACTGCCGGATACGCAGTATTTT. Translation gives CSVGSVRLPDTQYF. The chain carries TRBV29-1 and TRBJ2-3; D unresolved. V was cut by 6 bases and J by 6 bases, with 19 bases left in between. CDR3 size: 14 residues. The germline CDR1 and CDR2 sequences are SQVTM and ANQGSEA.

This chain links TRBV5-1 with TRBJ2-7; D possibly corresponds to TRBD2 (6 bases). Trimming pared 0 bases from V and 3 bases from J, leaving 7 bases between. Germline lookup yields CDR1 SGHRS and CDR2 YFSETQ. The CDR3 loop spans 13 amino acids. The CDR3 reads CASSLGGDYEQYF. CDR3 DNA: TGCGCCAGCAGCTTGGGCGGGGACTACGAGCAGTACTTC.

The sample holds one count of this clone. CDR3 sequence: CASSVDGTGASYEQYF. CDR3 DNA sequence: TGTGCCAGCAGCGTAGACGGGACAGGGGCTTCCTACGAGCAGTACTTC. The chain uses TRBV9 and TRBJ2-7; 10 bases align to TRBD1. The CDR3 has 16 amino acids. Germline CDR1 is SGDLS and CDR2 is YYNGEE. Losses at the gene ends were 0 bases for V and 1 base for J; bases not matched to a gene: 4.

V usage is TRBV7-8 and J usage is TRBJ1-2, with D perhaps TRBD1 (6 bases). V lost 6 bases, J lost 2 bases, and 16 bases lay in between. Germline CDR1 SGHVS, CDR2 FQNEAQ. The CDR3 totals 15 residues. The CDR3 here is CASSRHREGNYGYTF. In DNA, the CDR3 is TGTGCCAGCAGTCGACACAGGGAGGGAAACTATGGCTACACCTTC.

This chain links TRBV5-4 with TRBJ2-2; D is tentatively TRBD1 or TRBD2 (6 bases each). Trimming removed 4 bases from V and 5 bases from J, with 15 bases in between. The CDR3 is 15 residues long. Germline CDR1 SGHNT, CDR2 YYREEE (reference sequence). The CDR3 nucleotides are TGTGCCAGCAGCCCGGAGGGGGGACGTACCGGGGAGCTGTTTTTT. It encodes CASSPEGGRTGELFF.

The chain has TRBV11-2 and TRBJ2-3; D gene uncertain. This CDR3 is built from 15 residues. The germline V gene has CDR1 SGHAT and CDR2 FQNNGV. The V end lost 4 bases, the J end lost 1 base, and 12 bases lay between the germline ends. The CDR3 sequence: CASSWARLGTDTQYF. The CDR3, as DNA: TGTGCCAGCAGCTGGGCGAGGTTGGGCACAGATACGCAGTATTTT.

The chain employs TRBV22-1 and TRBJ2-6; the table assigns TRBD1, which was not confirmed against the DNA. TRBV22-1 is annotated as a pseudogene. This CDR3 region has 17 residues. The CDR3 here is CPGRGSREQSRANVLTF. DNA of the CDR3: TGTCCTGGGAGGGGCAGCCGCGAACAAAGTCGGGCCAACGTCCTGACTTTC.

V gene TRBV19 combines with J gene TRBJ2-7; TRBD2 is a possible D gene (6 bases). Trimming cost V 3 bases and J 6 bases, with 15 bases left between them. CDR3 size: 14 residues. CDR1 and CDR2 from the germline V gene are LNHDA and SQIVND (reference sequence). CDR3 sequence reads: CASSITDYSGEQYF. The CDR3 DNA reads TGTGCCAGTAGTATTACGGACTATTCTGGCGAGCAGTACTTC.

Only one count was recorded for this clone. The chain recombines TRBV30 with TRBJ2-3; D is tentatively TRBD1 or TRBD2 (5 bases each). Trimming pared 3 bases from V and 2 bases from J, leaving 12 bases between. The CDR3 has 14 amino acids. CDR1 and CDR2 from the germline V gene are GTSNPN and SVGIG (reference sequence). The CDR3 nucleotides are TGTGCCTGGAGGCCGGGACCCGTCACAGATACGCAGTATTTT. It translates to CAWRPGPVTDTQYF. Using reference TRBV30 and TRBJ2-3 for the parts outside the CDR3, the full variable domain is SQTIHQWPATLVQPVGSPLSLECTVEGTSNPNLYWYRQAAGRGLQLLFYSVGIGQISSEVPQNLSASRPQDRQFILSSKKLLLSDSGFYLCAWRPGPVTDTQYFGPGTRLTVL.

The CDR3 region has the DNA TGTGCCAGCAGTGACAGGGGTGTGGGCAAGGACGTCCGGTACTTC. Translation gives CASSDRGVGKDVRYF. The chain recombines TRBV2 with TRBJ2-5; possibly TRBD1 for D (6 bases). The CDR3 has 15 residues. V was pared by 3 bases and J by 13 bases, with 24 bases between. Germline-derived CDR1 and CDR2 are SNHLY and FYNNEI.

V and J are TRBV28 and TRBJ2-3; D remains unclear. Germline V gene sequence: CDR1 MDHEN, CDR2 SYDVKM. V was pared by 8 bases and J by 2 bases, with 8 bases between. This CDR3 comprises 12 residues. In nucleotides, the CDR3 is TGTGCCAGCGTCGGGTTCACAGATACGCAGTATTTT. The encoded protein is CASVGFTDTQYF.

The V gene is TRBV5-6, the J gene TRBJ2-5; D may be TRBD2 (6 bases). CDR1 is SGHDT and CDR2 is YYEEEE in the germline V gene. Trimming left V 2 bases short and J 2 bases short, with 7 bases between. This CDR3 is 13 amino acids long. The CDR3 DNA reads TGTGCCAGCAGCTTCGGGGGACAAGAGACCCAGTACTTC. Residues: CASSFGGQETQYF.